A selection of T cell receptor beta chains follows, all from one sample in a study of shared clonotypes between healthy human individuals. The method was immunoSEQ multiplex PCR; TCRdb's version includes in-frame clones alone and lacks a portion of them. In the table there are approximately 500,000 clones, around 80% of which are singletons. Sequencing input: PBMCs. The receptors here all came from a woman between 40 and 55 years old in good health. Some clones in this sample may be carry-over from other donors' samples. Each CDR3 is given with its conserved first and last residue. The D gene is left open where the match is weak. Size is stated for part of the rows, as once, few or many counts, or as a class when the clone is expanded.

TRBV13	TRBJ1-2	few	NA	TGTGCCAGCAGTACCGAGGCAGCGGAATACTATGGCTACACCTTC	CASSTEAAEYYGYTF
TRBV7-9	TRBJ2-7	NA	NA	TGTGCCAGCAGCCCCGTAGGCGGGCCTGGGTCCTACGAGCAGTACTTC	CASSPVGGPGSYEQYF
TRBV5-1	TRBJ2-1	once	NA	TGCGCCAGCAGCTTAGCGTTCAGCTCCTACAATGAGCAGTTCTTC	CASSLAFSSYNEQFF
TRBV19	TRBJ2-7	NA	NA	TGTGCCAGTAGTTCCACAGCCGGGGTTTACGAGCAGTACTTC	CASSSTAGVYEQYF
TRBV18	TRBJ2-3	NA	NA	TGTGCCAGCTCCCTCGACACAGGCACAGATACGCAGTATTTT	CASSLDTGTDTQYF
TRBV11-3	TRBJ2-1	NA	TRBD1	TGTGCCAGCAGCTTGGGACAGGTATACAATGAGCAGTTCTTC	CASSLGQVYNEQFF
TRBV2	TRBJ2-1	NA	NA	TGTGCCAGCAGTGACGCCCGAACGCCCTACAATGAGCAGTTCTTC	CASSDARTPYNEQFF
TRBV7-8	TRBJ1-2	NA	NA	TGTGCCAGCAGCTTAGGTGGGGCCTCGGGACGGTATGGCTACACCTTC	CASSLGGASGRYGYTF
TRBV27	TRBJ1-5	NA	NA	TGTGCCAGCAGGCAGGCAAGCAATCAGCCCCAGCATTTT	CASRQASNQPQHF
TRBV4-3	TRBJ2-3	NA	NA	TGCGCCAGCGCACGGGGATGGCGGGACAACACAGATACGCAGTATTTT	CASARGWRDNTDTQYF
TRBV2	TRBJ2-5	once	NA	TGTGCCAGCAGTGGGCGCCAGGGGACGGGAGAGACCCAGTACTTC	CASSGRQGTGETQYF
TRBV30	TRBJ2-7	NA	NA	TGTGCCTGGAGTGCTGGACAGCGAATAACCTACGAGCAGTACTTC	CAWSAGQRITYEQYF
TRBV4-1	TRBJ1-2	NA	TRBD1	TGCGCCAGCAGCCAAGATCGGTCGAGACAGGGGGCAGAGGGCTACACCTTC	CASSQDRSRQGAEGYTF
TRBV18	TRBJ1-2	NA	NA	TGTGCCAGCTCTACGGGTGGCCAAGGGAGAAGAGGCTACACCTTC	CASSTGGQGRRGYTF
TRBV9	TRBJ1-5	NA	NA	TGTGCCAGCAGCGTGGGGGGGGCAGGTAATCAGCCCCAGCATTTT	CASSVGGAGNQPQHF
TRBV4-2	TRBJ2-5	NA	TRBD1	TGTGCCAGCAGGCCCGGACAGGGGGCTGGTCAAGAGACCCAGTACTTC	CASRPGQGAGQETQYF
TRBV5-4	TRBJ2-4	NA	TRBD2	TGTGCCAGCAGCCCATCTAGCGGGAGTGACATTCAGTACTTC	CASSPSSGSDIQYF
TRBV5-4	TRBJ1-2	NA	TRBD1	TGTGCCAGCAGCTCAGGACAGGGGGCGGTCTATGGCTACACCTTC	CASSSGQGAVYGYTF
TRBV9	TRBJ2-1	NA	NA	TGTGCCAGCAGCGTGGCTCCGGTTTACAATGAGCAGTTCTTC	CASSVAPVYNEQFF
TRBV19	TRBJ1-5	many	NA	TGTGCCAGTAGTATTCGGGGTGGCAATCAGCCCCAGCATTTT	CASSIRGGNQPQHF
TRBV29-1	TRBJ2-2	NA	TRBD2	TGCAGCGTTGTGTTGGGGGAGGGCCCGGACGGGGAGCTGTTTTTT	CSVVLGEGPDGELFF
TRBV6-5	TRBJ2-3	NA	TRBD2	TGTGCCAGCAGACCCCCTTCGGGAGGGGCAGATACGCAGTATTTT	CASRPPSGGADTQYF
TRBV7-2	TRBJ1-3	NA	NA	TGTGCCAGCAGCACGACAGAGTTCTCTGGAAACACCATATATTTT	CASSTTEFSGNTIYF
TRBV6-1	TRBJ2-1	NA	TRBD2	TGTGCCGCTCGGACTAGCGGGAGGGCCATCGGTGAGCAGTTCTTC	CAARTSGRAIGEQFF
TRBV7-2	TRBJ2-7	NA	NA	TGTGCCAGCAGCAAACTAGGACCCTTAAGTGAGCAGTACTTC	CASSKLGPLSEQYF
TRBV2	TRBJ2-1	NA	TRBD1	TGTGCCAGCAGTGGCCCGGGACAGGGCTCCTACAATGAGCAGTTCTTC	CASSGPGQGSYNEQFF
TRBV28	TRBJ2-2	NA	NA	TGTGCCAGCAGCTACAGGGAGGCCGGGGAGCTGTTTTTT	CASSYREAGELFF
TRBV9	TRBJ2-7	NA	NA	TGTGCCAGCAGCCGTATCGGTACAGGGAGGCACGAGCAGTACTTC	CASSRIGTGRHEQYF
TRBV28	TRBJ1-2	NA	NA	TGTGCCAGCAGTTTAGGCAGTCGTGGCCTCTATGGCTACACCTTC	CASSLGSRGLYGYTF
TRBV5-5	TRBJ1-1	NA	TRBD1	TGTGCCAGCAGCTTGGGTAGGGGGCCATGGGACACTGAAGCTTTCTTT	CASSLGRGPWDTEAFF
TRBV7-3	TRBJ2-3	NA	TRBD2	TGTGCCAGCAGCCCTTACGTGGGCGGGGGAGATACGCAGTATTTT	CASSPYVGGGDTQYF
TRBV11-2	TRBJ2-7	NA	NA	TGTGCCAGCAGCTTGGGTAGATACGAGCAGTACTTC	CASSLGRYEQYF
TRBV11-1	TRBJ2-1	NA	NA	TGTGCCAGCAGCTGGGGGAGACTCCACTACAATGAGCAGTTCTTC	CASSWGRLHYNEQFF
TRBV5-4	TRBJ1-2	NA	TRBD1	TGTGCCAGCAGCTCTGGACAGGGGGCTCATGGCTACACCTTC	CASSSGQGAHGYTF
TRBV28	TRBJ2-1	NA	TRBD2	TGTGCCAGCAGCCCGGGACTAGCGTCCGGGAATGAGCAGTTCTTC	CASSPGLASGNEQFF
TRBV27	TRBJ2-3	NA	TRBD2	TGTGCCAGCGCAACTCCGGGACTAGAGACAGATACGCAGTATTTT	CASATPGLETDTQYF
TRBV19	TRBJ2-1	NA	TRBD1	TGTGCCAGTAGTGTCACAGGGGGCAATGAGCAGTTCTTC	CASSVTGGNEQFF
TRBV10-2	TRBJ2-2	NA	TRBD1	TGCGCCAGCAGAGTGACAGGGTCGGCCGGGGAGCTGTTTTTT	CASRVTGSAGELFF
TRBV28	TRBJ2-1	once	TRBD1	TGTGCCAGCAGTCCCGGGACAGGTTGGAATGAGCAGTTCTTC	CASSPGTGWNEQFF
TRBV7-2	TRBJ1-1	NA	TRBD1	TGTGCCAGCAGCTTAAAGGGGGCGAGGAACACTGAAGCTTTCTTT	CASSLKGARNTEAFF
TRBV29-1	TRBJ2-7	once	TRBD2	TGCAGCGTTGGGAGCGCTAGCGGGAGTCTCGCCGAGCAGTACTTC	CSVGSASGSLAEQYF
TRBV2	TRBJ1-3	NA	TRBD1	TGTGCCAGCAGTCCAGGGACAGGGGTTGGAAACACCATATATTTT	CASSPGTGVGNTIYF
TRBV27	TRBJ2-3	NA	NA	TGTGCCAGCAGCCTTCTTCCCTCCAACACAGATACGCAGTATTTT	CASSLLPSNTDTQYF
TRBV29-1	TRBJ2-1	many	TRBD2	TGCAGCGTTGACCTAGGACTAGTTGAGCAGTTCTTC	CSVDLGLVEQFF
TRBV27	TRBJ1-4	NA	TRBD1	TGTGCCAGCGGAGGGACAGGGAGGAATGAAAAACTGTTTTTT	CASGGTGRNEKLFF
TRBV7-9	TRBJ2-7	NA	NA	TGTGCCAGCAGCCCCGTCGGGGGGCGCATCCAGGAGCAGTACTTC	CASSPVGGRIQEQYF
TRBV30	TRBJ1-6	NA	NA	TGTGCCTCCAACGGACCGAACACCTATAATTCACCCCTCCACTTT	CASNGPNTYNSPLHF
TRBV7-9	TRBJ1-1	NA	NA	TGTGCCAGCAGCTTAGGGGACTCTACGAACACTGAAGCTTTCTTT	CASSLGDSTNTEAFF
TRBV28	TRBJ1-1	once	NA	TGTGCCAGCAGTCCTGGACGGGCTACCGAAGCTTTCTTT	CASSPGRATEAFF
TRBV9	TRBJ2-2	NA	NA	TGTGCCAGCAGTTGGACAACCGAGAACACCGGGGAGCTGTTTTTT	CASSWTTENTGELFF
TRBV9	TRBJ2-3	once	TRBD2	TGTGCCAGCAGCTTACCGGGACTAGCGGGAGTTCGGAGCACAGATACGCAGTATTTT	CASSLPGLAGVRSTDTQYF
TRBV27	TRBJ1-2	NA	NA	TGTGCCAGCAGCTATCTCGGAACAACGCTCTATGGCTACACCTTC	CASSYLGTTLYGYTF